This T cell receptor (beta chain) was sequenced during a study of blood T cell repertoires in COVID-19. CDR1 is SGDLS, CDR2 YYNGEE, per germline. This CDR3 comprises 15 residues. Trimming took 4 bases from V and 6 from J; bases not matched to a gene: 8. In the original processing: How many nucleated cells were present was estimated from reference gene primer amplification. The assay was immunoSEQ multiplex PCR, and TCRdb's table has in-frame clones only and misses some. V and J calls and clone size are copied from that table; D and trimming were computed from the DNA. The sample yields more than 350,000 clones, around 89% seen once.

This clonotype was obtained from a woman in her 30s with COVID-19, enrolled during active disease. This chain connects TRBV9 to TRBJ2-2, with 8 bases aligning to TRBD1. The specimen was peripheral blood. CDR3 residues: CASSPGQGGAGELFF. The CDR3 bases are TGTGCCAGCAGCCCAGGACAGGGTGGGGCCGGGGAGCTGTTTTTT.